The TCR beta chain under discussion was sequenced for a study of blood T cell repertoires in COVID-19. About the research overall: Researchers got acute and convalescent COVID-19 samples from the United States, Italy and Spain. T cells, B-cell-depleted T cells, or PBMCs provided the cDNA or gDNA that served as material.

In the original workflow: Reference gene primer amplification gave nucleated cell count estimates. Sequencing used immunoSEQ multiplex PCR; TCRdb keeps in-frame clones, though not all of them. The V and J calls and the clone size are those of that table, but D and trimming were determined from the DNA. The sample includes some 300,000 clones, approximately 91% of them seen just once. The J segment lost 1 base and the V segment lost 4 bases, leaving 5 bases of the junction unmatched. Germline lookup yields CDR1 GTSNPN and CDR2 SVGIG (reference sequence). The CDR3 contains 14 residues. The sequence came from a woman in her 30s who had been exposed to COVID-19. This chain joins TRBV30 and TRBJ1-1; the match to TRBD1 covers 8 bases. The sequenced sample consisted of PBMCs or T cells enriched from blood (not recorded which). CDR3 bases: TGTGCCTGGACAGGGGGCTTAGGGAACACTGAAGCTTTCTTT. It specifies CAWTGGLGNTEAFF. Together with reference TRBV30 and TRBJ1-1, the CDR3 gives the full variable domain: SQTIHQWPATLVQPVGSPLSLECTVEGTSNPNLYWYRQAAGRGLQLLFYSVGIGQISSEVPQNLSASRPQDRQFILSSKKLLLSDSGFYLCAWTGGLGNTEAFFGQGTRLTVV.